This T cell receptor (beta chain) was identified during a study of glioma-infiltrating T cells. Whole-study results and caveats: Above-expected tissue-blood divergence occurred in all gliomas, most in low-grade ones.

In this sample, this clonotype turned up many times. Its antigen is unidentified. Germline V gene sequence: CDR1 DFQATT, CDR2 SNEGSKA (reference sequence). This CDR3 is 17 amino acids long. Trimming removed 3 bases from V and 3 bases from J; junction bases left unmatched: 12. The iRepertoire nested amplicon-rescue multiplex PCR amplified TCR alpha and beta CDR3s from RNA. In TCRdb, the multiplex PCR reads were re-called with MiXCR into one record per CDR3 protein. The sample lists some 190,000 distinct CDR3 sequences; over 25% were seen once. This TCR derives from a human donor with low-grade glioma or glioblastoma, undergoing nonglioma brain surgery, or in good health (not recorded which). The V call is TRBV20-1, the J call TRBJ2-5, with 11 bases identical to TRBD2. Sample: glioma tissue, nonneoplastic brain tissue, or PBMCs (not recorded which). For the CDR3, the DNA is TGCAGTGCTAGGATTCTAGCGGGAGGCTTTGGAGAAGAGACCCAGTACTTC. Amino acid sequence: CSARILAGGFGEETQYF.